This passage covers 18 T cell receptor beta chains from one sample sequenced in a study of technical replicates of blood from a handful of donors. Using immunoSEQ multiplex PCR, the repertoire was profiled, and TCRdb retains in-frame clones only, with some absent. The table shows 65,000 to 85,000 clones, with just over 95% occurring only once. Sample: T cells isolated from PBMCs. These receptors were collected from a human donor in good health.

The chain links TRBV28 to TRBJ2-7; TRBD2 agrees at 13 bases. CDR3 length: 19 amino acids. The ends lost 5 bases at V and 4 bases at J; junction bases unmatched: 17. Germline CDR1 MDHEN, CDR2 SYDVKM. The CDR3 DNA reads as TGTGCCAGCAGTCCGGCGTTTAGGACTAGCGGGAGAGCGCAATACGAGCAGTACTTC. It translates to CASSPAFRTSGRAQYEQYF.

Worth noting for this clone: The same CDR3 is also encoded by other DNA sequences in this sample. This chain joins TRBV2 and TRBJ1-2; 7 nucleotides align to TRBD1. The CDR3 is 13 amino acids. V lost 3 bases to trimming and J lost 8 bases; unmatched junction nucleotides: 6. The V gene's germline CDR1 is SNHLY and CDR2 FYNNEI. CDR3 region: CASSDRQGRGYTF. DNA for the CDR3: TGTGCCAGCAGTGACCGACAGGGCCGGGGCTACACCTTC.

In DNA, the CDR3 is TGTGCCAGCAGCGTATCGGGACAGCAGGGAAACACCATATATTTT. Translated: CASSVSGQQGNTIYF. The chain combines TRBV9 with TRBJ1-3, with TRBD1 matching over 7 bases. Unmatched junction bases numbered 5, after V lost 1 base and J lost 4 bases. The CDR3 extends over 15 amino acids. CDR1 SGDLS and CDR2 YYNGEE come from the germline V gene. Full variable domain (missing parts from reference TRBV9 and TRBJ1-3): DSGVTQTPKHLITATGQRVTLRCSPRSGDLSVYWYQQSLDQGLQFLIQYYNGEERAKGNILERFSAQQFPDLHSELNLSSLELGDSALYFCASSVSGQQGNTIYFGEGSWLTVV.

The rearrangement joins TRBV19 to TRBJ2-1, with 9 positions matching TRBD1. The germline V gene encodes CDR1 LNHDA and CDR2 SQIVND (reference sequence). V shed 6 bases and J 0 bases; nucleotides not matched to a gene: 0. There are 14 residues in the CDR3. The CDR3 DNA is TGTGCCAGTAGGGACAGGGGCTCCTACAATGAGCAGTTCTTC. Translation: CASRDRGSYNEQFF.

The rearrangement links TRBV15 to TRBJ2-3; 9 positions match TRBD1. CDR3 length: 15 amino acids. The V gene end was trimmed by 5 bases and the J gene end by 4 bases; junction bases not matched to a gene: 7. The germline CDR1 and CDR2 sequences are LNHNV and YYDKDF (reference sequence). The CDR3: CATSRRQGVPDTQYF. Written as DNA, the CDR3 is TGTGCCACCAGCCGAAGACAGGGGGTCCCAGATACGCAGTATTTT.

This sequence joins TRBV6-1 and TRBJ1-1; D not certain. Trimming shortened V by 10 bases and J by 1 base, and 13 bases separated the two germline ends. CDR1 and CDR2 (germline): MNHNS, SASEGT. The CDR3 covers 13 residues. CDR3 sequence (DNA): TGTGCCACCGATCGACGGGGGAACACTGAAGCTTTCTTT. Translated, it gives CATDRRGNTEAFF.

The chain employs TRBV29-1 and TRBJ2-1, with 7 bases identical to TRBD2. The CDR3 runs 13 residues. V dropped 3 bases and J dropped 10; count of bases not matched to a gene: 9. From germline, CDR1 is SQVTM and CDR2 ANQGSEA. The CDR3 is CSVDRGSDQEQFF. CDR3 nucleotide sequence: TGCAGCGTTGATCGCGGGAGTGATCAGGAGCAGTTCTTC.

The gene calls are TRBV27 and TRBJ1-1; D is ambiguous. This CDR3 has 14 residues. The V gene lost 5 bases and the J gene lost 1 base, with 11 bases spanning the gap. CDR1 is MNHEY and CDR2 is SMNVEV in the germline V gene (reference sequence). CDR3 amino acids: CASSPIDKNTEAFF. The CDR3 DNA reads as TGTGCCAGCAGTCCTATCGACAAGAACACTGAAGCTTTCTTT.

The rearrangement links TRBV5-1 to TRBJ2-2, with 9 bases matching TRBD1. The germline gives CDR1 SGHRS, CDR2 YFSETQ. The CDR3 extends over 17 amino acids. V lost 0 bases, J lost 0 bases, and 3 bases stayed unmatched. In DNA form, the CDR3 reads TGCGCCAGCAGCTTGGGGGGACAGGGATCGAACACCGGGGAGCTGTTTTTT. Residues: CASSLGGQGSNTGELFF. Full variable domain (remainder filled in from reference TRBV5-1 and TRBJ2-2): KAGVTQTPRYLIKTRGQQVTLSCSPISGHRSVSWYQQTPGQGLQFLFEYFSETQRNKGNFPGRFSGRQFSNSRSEMNVSTLELGDSALYLCASSLGGQGSNTGELFFGEGSRLTVL.

This clone was found once. The rearrangement uses TRBV6-1 and TRBJ2-2; weak D call: TRBD2 (5 bases). The CDR3 is 19 residues long. CDR1 and CDR2 (germline): MNHNS, SASEGT. V was shortened by 3 bases and J by 7 bases, with 27 bases between the two germline ends. CDR3 loop: CASSEFLVVAGDMVGELFF. CDR3 in DNA: TGTGCCAGCAGTGAGTTCCTAGTCGTGGCGGGCGATATGGTCGGGGAGCTGTTTTTT.

This chain uses TRBV2 with TRBJ1-1; no firm D call. Trimming cost V 4 bases and J 5 bases, with 2 bases left between them. The germline V gene encodes CDR1 SNHLY and CDR2 FYNNEI. The CDR3 totals 10 residues. The CDR3 protein is CASSATEAFF. The CDR3 nucleotides are TGTGCCAGCAGTGCAACTGAAGCTTTCTTT.

This sequence joins TRBV18 and TRBJ1-1; D gene unclear. The CDR3 has 13 residues. The V gene's germline CDR1 is KGHSH and CDR2 LQKENI. Trimming took 4 bases from V and 1 from J, leaving 7 bases between them. The CDR3, as DNA: TGTGCCAGCTCACAGGGAGAGAACACTGAAGCTTTCTTT. Protein sequence: CASSQGENTEAFF.

The chain has TRBV7-9 and TRBJ2-2; TRBD1 matches 7 bases. Germline V gene lookup returns CDR1 SEHNR and CDR2 FQNEAQ (reference sequence). The CDR3 length is 16 residues. Trimming took 2 bases from V and 5 from J; bases not matched to a gene: 8. The CDR3 loop reads CASSLPTGDVTGELFF. The CDR3 DNA reads as TGTGCCAGCAGCTTACCCACAGGGGATGTGACCGGGGAGCTGTTTTTT.

This chain's CDR3 is CARHSREYQPQHF. In nucleotides, the CDR3 is TGTGCCAGACATTCTCGGGAGTATCAGCCCCAGCATTTT. The gene calls are TRBV19 and TRBJ1-5; D gene ambiguous. Germline CDR1 reads LNHDA; CDR2 reads SQIVND (reference sequence). The CDR3 loop spans 13 amino acids. V lost 9 bases and J lost 5, with 14 bases in between. Based on the CDR3 plus reference TRBV19 and TRBJ1-5, the full variable domain is DGGITQSPKYLFRKEGQNVTLSCEQNLNHDAMYWYRQDPGQGLRLIYYSQIVNDFQKGDIAEGYSVSREKKESFPLTVTSAQKNPTAFYLCARHSREYQPQHFGDGTRLSIL.

A word on this clone: At one end, the junction sequence differs from germline, possibly due to a read error. The genes are TRBV7-7 and TRBJ2-7; 8 bases line up with TRBD1. Germline assignment: CDR1 SSHAT and CDR2 FNYEAQ (reference sequence). The CDR3 is made up of 14 amino acids. CDR3 region: CASSPGTGAYEQYF. CDR3 coding DNA: TGTGCTAGCAGCCCCGGGACAGGAGCCTACGAGCAGTACTTC.

The chain uses TRBV19 and TRBJ1-1; D gene unclear. The germline CDR1 and CDR2 sequences are LNHDA and SQIVND (reference sequence). CDR3 length equals 16 residues. The V end lost 5 bases, the J end lost 0 bases, and 16 bases lay between the germline ends. CDR3 amino acids: CASSPAGGSLNTEAFF. In DNA form, the CDR3 reads TGTGCCAGTAGTCCCGCCGGCGGTTCTCTGAACACTGAAGCTTTCTTT.

This sequence joins TRBV18 and TRBJ2-7; 8 bases align to TRBD2. The CDR3 consists of 14 residues. V lost 6 bases and J lost 6; bases outside the gene matches: 10. The germline CDR1 and CDR2 sequences are KGHSH and LQKENI. The CDR3 spells CASSREELRVEQYF. The CDR3 nucleotides are TGTGCCAGCTCGCGGGAGGAATTGCGGGTCGAGCAGTACTTC.

The chain recombines TRBV5-5 with TRBJ1-3; no reliable D call. Trimming cost V 0 bases and J 0 bases, with 4 bases left between them. The V gene's germline CDR1 is SGHKS and CDR2 YYEKEE (reference sequence). CDR3 length equals 14 residues. This chain's CDR3 is CASSLDSSGNTIYF. The CDR3 DNA sequence: TGTGCCAGCAGCTTGGACAGCTCTGGAAACACCATATATTTT.